Below, 29 T cell receptor beta chains from the same sample are listed, as sequenced in a study of T-cell memory formation after mild COVID-19. TCRdb recomputed calls from the 5' RACE reads with MiXCR, one row per CDR3 protein. The data show 400,000 or so distinct CDR3 sequences, about 20% seen once. Sequencing used PBMCs or a T cell subset sorted from them (not recorded which). Receptors originate from an adult woman who had mild COVID-19 (a few samples of this study predate the infection). Cell type and time point are not known.

This sequence joins TRBV7-9 and TRBJ1-3; a possible D gene is TRBD1 (5 bases). With 5 bases removed from V and 0 bases from J, the gap between germline ends came to 11 bases. This CDR3 comprises 15 residues. Germline CDR1 reads SEHNR; CDR2 reads FQNEAQ (reference sequence). The CDR3 sequence is CASSLGRGSGNTIYF. As DNA, the CDR3 is TGTGCCAGCAGCCTGGGACGGGGCTCTGGAAACACCATATATTTT.

This clonotype was counted only a few times. This chain's CDR3 is CASSYVGFTDTQYF. As DNA, the CDR3 is TGTGCCAGCAGTTACGTCGGATTCACAGATACGCAGTATTTT. V is TRBV6-5 and J is TRBJ2-3; D is uncertain. This CDR3 spans 14 amino acids. V lost 2 bases, J lost 2 bases, and 8 bases lay in between. The V gene's germline CDR1 is MNHEY and CDR2 SVGAGI.

The chain combines TRBV24-1 with TRBJ2-1, with a possible D match to TRBD2 (5 bases). This CDR3 has 17 residues. Germline V CDR1 and CDR2: KGHDR, SFDVKD. Trimming removed 3 bases at V and 1 base at J, with 15 bases between. The CDR3 region is CATSDPGNGDSYNEQFF. The DNA for the CDR3 is TGTGCCACCAGTGATCCCGGGAATGGGGATTCCTACAATGAGCAGTTCTTC.

The chain carries TRBV5-5 and TRBJ2-7; TRBD2 agrees at 10 bases. The CDR3 length is 16 residues. Germline values: CDR1 SGHKS, CDR2 YYEKEE (reference sequence). J lost 0 bases, V lost 2 bases, and 5 bases had no gene match. The CDR3 loop reads CASSFLSSGSSYEQYF. The CDR3 region has the DNA TGTGCCAGCAGCTTTCTATCTAGCGGGAGCTCCTACGAGCAGTACTTC.

V and J are TRBV6-5 and TRBJ2-5; either TRBD1 or TRBD2 may supply D (5 bases each). Germline CDR1 and CDR2: MNHEY and SVGAGI. V lost 5 bases, J lost 7 bases, and 17 bases lay in between. The CDR3 totals 14 residues. The CDR3 region has the DNA TGTGCCAGCAGTCCCCGGGACGGAATAGGGACCCAGTACTTC. Translation gives CASSPRDGIGTQYF.

The V and J genes are TRBV5-5 and TRBJ1-5, with 7 bases lining up with TRBD1. Trimming cost V 3 bases and J 0 bases; bases outside gene matches: 6. Germline V gene sequence: CDR1 SGHKS, CDR2 YYEKEE (reference sequence). This CDR3 has 16 amino acids. The CDR3 region is CASSSRQGTSNQPQHF. CDR3 DNA sequence: TGTGCCAGCAGCTCCCGACAGGGCACTAGCAATCAGCCCCAGCATTTT. The full variable domain, rest sourced from reference TRBV5-5 and TRBJ1-5, is DAGVTQSPTHLIKTRGQQVTLRCSPISGHKSVSWYQQVLGQGPQFIFQYYEKEERGRGNFPDRFSARQFPNYSSELNVNALLLGDSALYLCASSSRQGTSNQPQHFGDGTRLSIL.

This clonotype has only a few counts. The genes are TRBV5-1 and TRBJ2-5; either TRBD1 or TRBD2 may fit D (5 bases each). Germline V gene sequence: CDR1 SGHRS, CDR2 YFSETQ. Trimming removed 3 bases from V and 4 bases from J, with 16 bases in between. This CDR3 has 15 residues. CDR3 DNA: TGCGCCAGCAGCTATGGCGGTAGTGGGGGAGAGACCCAGTACTTC. It specifies CASSYGGSGGETQYF.

This clonotype was seen a handful of times. The chain combines TRBV20-1 with TRBJ1-5; D uncertain. Germline CDR1 DFQATT, CDR2 SNEGSKA (reference sequence). The CDR3 has 13 amino acids. V lost 6 bases, J lost 3 bases, and 12 bases lay in between. The chain's CDR3 is CSARRHINQPQHF. The CDR3 nucleotides are TGCAGTGCCCGAAGACATATCAATCAGCCCCAGCATTTT.

The table lists this clonotype with a few counts. The chain carries TRBV6-5 and TRBJ2-3; D is perhaps TRBD2 (5 bases). In germline, CDR1 is MNHEY, CDR2 SVGAGI. V shed 0 bases and J shed 9 bases, with 7 bases lying between them. CDR3 length equals 12 residues. CDR3 coding DNA: TGTGCCAGCAGTTACTCCGGCGGGACGCAGTATTTT. Its translation: CASSYSGGTQYF.

The chain joins TRBV2 to TRBJ2-5, with D unresolved. From germline, CDR1 is SNHLY and CDR2 FYNNEI. Trimming took off 4 bases at V and 7 bases at J, with 7 bases between the two ends. The CDR3 runs to 11 residues. The CDR3 sequence is CASSGSVTQYF. Written as DNA, the CDR3 is TGTGCCAGCAGTGGGTCGGTGACCCAGTACTTC.

This clonotype was seen more than once but under ten times. The rearrangement links TRBV7-7 to TRBJ2-7, with D perhaps TRBD2 (6 bases). Germline loops: CDR1 SSHAT, CDR2 FNYEAQ (reference sequence). This CDR3 region has 14 residues. Trimming cost V 5 bases and J 1 base, with 12 bases left between them. CDR3 region: CASSPGEGSYEQYF. The CDR3 region has the DNA TGTGCCAGCAGCCCGGGGGAAGGGTCCTACGAGCAGTACTTC.

The V and J genes are TRBV4-2 and TRBJ1-1, with a tentative D call TRBD1 (6 bases). In germline, CDR1 is LGHNA, CDR2 YNFKEQ. The V end lost 3 bases, the J end lost 1 base, and 12 bases lay between the germline ends. The CDR3 consists of 15 residues. The CDR3 nucleotides read TGTGCCAGCAGCCATATTGGGACACGGAACACTGAAGCTTTCTTT. It translates to CASSHIGTRNTEAFF.

V gene TRBV5-1 combines with J gene TRBJ2-1; 7 bases are a match to TRBD2. The CDR3 sequence is 15 residues long. J was trimmed by 4 bases and V by 5 bases; bases with no gene match: 9. Germline lookup yields CDR1 SGHRS and CDR2 YFSETQ. The CDR3 DNA reads as TGCGCCAGCAGTCCGGGACTAACGACTTACAATGAGCAGTTCTTC. This translates into CASSPGLTTYNEQFF.

This clonotype was counted between two and nine times. This chain connects TRBV18 to TRBJ2-5; the D gene is possibly TRBD1 (6 bases). The CDR3 length is 12 residues. V was trimmed by 5 bases and J by 3 bases, leaving 7 bases between them. Germline V lookup: CDR1 KGHSH, CDR2 LQKENI. CDR3 bases: TGTGCCAGCTCAGACAGGAAAGAGACCCAGTACTTC. As protein: CASSDRKETQYF. Combining the CDR3 with reference TRBV18 and TRBJ2-5 gives the whole variable domain NAGVMQNPRHLVRRRGQEARLRCSPMKGHSHVYWYRQLPEEGLKFMVYLQKENIIDESGMPKERFSAEFPKEGPSILRIQQVVRGDSAAYFCASSDRKETQYFGPGTRLLVL.

The sample holds a few counts of this clonotype. The chain joins TRBV12-3 or TRBV12-4 to TRBJ2-1; TRBD1 matches at 8 bases. V gave up 5 bases and J gave up 4 bases; unmatched junction bases: 7. CDR3 length: 15 residues. CDR3 coding DNA: TGTGCCAGCAGTCCCCAGGGGGCGGGTTACAATGAGCAGTTCTTC. Its protein is CASSPQGAGYNEQFF.

V and J are TRBV4-3 and TRBJ2-7; D may be TRBD2 (6 bases). In germline, CDR1 is LGHNA, CDR2 YSLEER. The CDR3 has 16 residues. Trimming took 5 bases from V and 1 from J, leaving 18 bases between them. This CDR3 reads CASSTRSSARSYEQYF. CDR3 coding DNA: TGCGCCAGCAGCACCCGGTCTAGCGCCAGATCCTACGAGCAGTACTTC.

The table lists this clonotype with a few counts. The chain carries TRBV7-9 and TRBJ1-1; D gene uncertain. The CDR3 runs to 15 residues. Germline CDR1 and CDR2: SEHNR and FQNEAQ (reference sequence). Deletions cut 0 bases from V and 1 base from J, with 9 bases between. In DNA, the CDR3 is TGTGCCAGCAGCTTAGCGAGAGGGCCGAACACTGAAGCTTTCTTT. Protein product: CASSLARGPNTEAFF.

The genes are TRBV7-9 and TRBJ2-3; 7 bases are a match to TRBD1. V lost 1 base and J lost 4; bases outside the gene matches: 5. In germline, CDR1 is SEHNR, CDR2 FQNEAQ (reference sequence). The CDR3 has 15 residues. CDR3 DNA sequence: TGTGCCAGCAGCTTAGTCGACAGGGCCGCAGATACGCAGTATTTT. Translation: CASSLVDRAADTQYF.

This clonotype has a handful of counts. The gene calls are TRBV6-2 or TRBV6-3 and TRBJ1-2, with unresolved D. The germline V gene has CDR1 MNHEY and CDR2 SVGEGT. V was pared by 5 bases and J by 0 bases, with 13 bases between. This CDR3 region has 15 residues. In DNA, the CDR3 is TGTGCCAGCAGTCCCTCAAGGTCGGCTAACTATGGCTACACCTTC. Protein: CASSPSRSANYGYTF.

This sequence joins TRBV7-9 and TRBJ2-2; 9 nucleotides line up with TRBD1. The V segment lost 5 bases and the J segment 5 bases; nucleotides outside the gene matches: 6. The CDR3 has 15 residues. The germline V gene has CDR1 SEHNR and CDR2 FQNEAQ (reference sequence). CDR3 DNA: TGTGCCAGCAGCGTCCGGGACAGGGCTACCGGGGAGCTGTTTTTT. It yields the protein CASSVRDRATGELFF.

In this sample, this clonotype turned up many times. CDR3 sequence reads: CASSFSSGGTDTQYF. In DNA, the CDR3 is TGTGCCAGCAGCTTCTCCTCCGGAGGCACAGATACGCAGTATTTT. The rearrangement uses TRBV7-3 and TRBJ2-3; the D is unclear. The V gene lost 3 bases and the J gene lost 1 base, with 11 bases spanning the gap. This CDR3 contains 15 residues. In germline, CDR1 is SGHTA, CDR2 FQGTGA.

This clonotype was counted only a few times. J is TRBJ2-3 and V is TRBV5-4, with TRBD2 identical over 7 bases. The V gene end was trimmed by 4 bases and the J gene end by 2 bases; junction bases not matched to a gene: 10. CDR1 and CDR2 from the germline V gene are SGHNT and YYREEE (reference sequence). The CDR3 is 16 amino acids. The CDR3 DNA reads TGTGCCAGCAGCGTCGCTAGCGGCAGCTACACAGATACGCAGTATTTT. It codes for CASSVASGSYTDTQYF.

This clonotype was counted many times. The rearrangement uses TRBV7-3 and TRBJ2-1; 8 nucleotides line up with TRBD1. J lost 7 bases, V lost 2 bases, and 4 bases had no gene match. Germline V gene data show CDR1 as SGHTA and CDR2 as FQGTGA. This CDR3 spans 14 amino acids. CDR3 protein: CASSLQGAGNEQFF. The CDR3 region has the DNA TGTGCCAGCAGCTTACAGGGGGCAGGGAATGAGCAGTTCTTC.

The chain combines TRBV9 with TRBJ2-1; 10 bases align to TRBD1. J gave up 7 bases and V 4 bases, and 5 bases lay outside the gene matches. This CDR3 comprises 14 residues. Germline V gene data show CDR1 as SGDLS and CDR2 as YYNGEE. CDR3 protein: CASSMRQGANEQFF. Here the CDR3 DNA reads TGTGCCAGCAGCATGAGACAGGGGGCGAATGAGCAGTTCTTC.

The rearrangement uses TRBV5-1 and TRBJ1-2, with D possibly TRBD1 on 5 matching bases. The CDR3 is made up of 16 amino acids. Germline V gene lookup returns CDR1 SGHRS and CDR2 YFSETQ. V lost 4 bases, J lost 0 bases, and 16 bases lay in between. CDR3 region: CASSATSGHSNYGYTF. In DNA, the CDR3 is TGCGCCAGCAGCGCCACCTCAGGACATTCTAACTATGGCTACACCTTC. Drawing the rest from reference TRBV5-1 and TRBJ1-2, the complete variable domain is KAGVTQTPRYLIKTRGQQVTLSCSPISGHRSVSWYQQTPGQGLQFLFEYFSETQRNKGNFPGRFSGRQFSNSRSEMNVSTLELGDSALYLCASSATSGHSNYGYTFGSGTRLTVV.

This clonotype was picked up a small number of times. The chain employs TRBV28 and TRBJ2-1; tentative D call: TRBD2 (5 bases). V lost 5 bases and J lost 0, with 14 bases in between. Germline assignment: CDR1 MDHEN and CDR2 SYDVKM. The CDR3 totals 16 residues. The CDR3 sequence is CASSTTDFSSYNEQFF. CDR3 DNA sequence: TGTGCCAGCAGTACAACGGACTTTAGCTCCTACAATGAGCAGTTCTTC. Filled out from reference TRBV28 and TRBJ2-1, the complete variable domain reads DVKVTQSSRYLVKRTGEKVFLECVQDMDHENMFWYRQDPGLGLRLIYFSYDVKMKEKGDIPEGYSVSREKKERFSLILESASTNQTSMYLCASSTTDFSSYNEQFFGPGTRLTVL.

The V gene is TRBV7-9, the J gene TRBJ1-2; no clear D gene. CDR1 is SEHNR, CDR2 FQNEAQ, per germline (reference sequence). V was clipped by 4 bases and J by 12 bases, with 12 bases between them. The CDR3 has 11 residues. The CDR3 nucleotides read TGTGCCAGCAGCTATAGGGTGCGGAACACCTTC. As protein: CASSYRVRNTF.

The chain combines TRBV3-1 with TRBJ1-2; TRBD1 is a possible D gene (6 bases). Germline assignment: CDR1 LGHDT and CDR2 YNNKEL (reference sequence). The V end lost 7 bases, the J end lost 6 bases, and 18 bases lay between the germline ends. The CDR3 loop spans 14 amino acids. CDR3 in DNA: TGTGCCAGCAAAACGGGTGCAGGACAGAATGGCTACACCTTC. Its translation: CASKTGAGQNGYTF.

This rearrangement joins TRBV24-1 to TRBJ1-3; D is ambiguous. CDR3 length equals 14 residues. Germline values: CDR1 KGHDR, CDR2 SFDVKD. Trimming removed 4 bases at V and 8 bases at J, with 14 bases between. This chain's CDR3 is CATSDTRLPHTIYF. CDR3 in DNA: TGTGCCACCAGTGACACGCGGCTTCCACACACCATATATTTT.